This T cell receptor beta chain was retrieved from a study of cytomegalovirus exposure and HLA in healthy donors. Study-wide background: The platform used for the 120 or so validation repertoires matched that of the 600 to 800 first-cohort repertoires, a later analysis reported. General observations from the study: The study listed around 150 cytomegalovirus-associated TCR beta chains. Reports indicated that the classifier achieved high specificity and sensitivity in diagnosing cytomegalovirus status. Three chains linked to CMV were shown in vitro to be specific for CMV antigens.

Some clones are missing from TCRdb's copy, which holds only in-frame ones; the method was immunoSEQ multiplex PCR. The sample includes 150,000 to 200,000 clones, around nine tenths of them seen just once. In regard to this clone: What it binds is not known.

Looked up from germline, CDR1 is MNHNY and CDR2 is SVGAGI (reference sequence). The CDR3 contains 15 residues. The V and J ends lost 4 bases and 1 base, in that order; junction bases with no gene match: 5. The V call is TRBV6-6, the J call TRBJ1-1; 8 bases map to TRBD1. Sequences were obtained from PBMCs. This receptor was taken from a man younger than 35 in good health and CMV-seropositive. For the CDR3, the DNA is TGTGCCAGCAGTTTGGCCGGGACAGGGAACACTGAAGCTTTCTTT. It translates to CASSLAGTGNTEAFF.